Shown below are 20 T cell receptor beta chains from a single sample sequenced in a study of cytomegalovirus exposure and HLA in healthy donors. The PCR contained 60 Vbeta and 13 Jbeta primers. TCRdb's copy holds only in-frame clones and misses some; the assay was immunoSEQ multiplex PCR. The data contain tens of thousands of clones, approximately 90% of them seen just once; the ten biggest clones take up around 10%. Sequenced: PBMCs. These receptors originate from a woman aged 25-40 years in good health and CMV-seropositive.

The rearrangement joins TRBV30 to TRBJ1-6; tentative D call: TRBD1 (5 bases). Trimming pared 5 bases from V and 3 bases from J, leaving 11 bases between. Per germline, CDR1 GTSNPN and CDR2 SVGIG (reference sequence). The CDR3 runs to 14 residues. For the CDR3, the DNA is TGTGCCTGGGGCCTGACAGTCTATAATTCACCCCTCCACTTT. Translating gives CAWGLTVYNSPLHF.

The chain is built from TRBV5-4 and TRBJ1-2, with TRBD1 identical over 9 bases. Germline CDR1 reads SGHNT; CDR2 reads YYREEE (reference sequence). This CDR3 comprises 15 residues. The V and J ends lost 2 bases and 4 bases, in that order; junction bases with no gene match: 6. DNA of the CDR3: TGTGCCAGCAGCTTCCCGGGACAGGGATCCTATGGCTACACCTTC. This sequence encodes CASSFPGQGSYGYTF. The full variable domain, its missing parts supplied by reference TRBV5-4 and TRBJ1-2, is ETGVTQSPTHLIKTRGQQVTLRCSSQSGHNTVSWYQQALGQGPQFIFQYYREEENGRGNFPPRFSGLQFPNYSSELNVNALELDDSALYLCASSFPGQGSYGYTFGSGTRLTVV.

The V and J genes are TRBV27 and TRBJ1-1, with 8 bases matching TRBD1. The junction had 7 bases not matched to a gene; V was cut back by 1 base and J by 12 bases. This CDR3 has 13 amino acids. From germline, CDR1 is MNHEY and CDR2 SMNVEV (reference sequence). As DNA, the CDR3 is TGTGCCAGCAGTTTATTTAAGGGACAGGATCCTTTCTTT. This encodes CASSLFKGQDPFF.

This chain links TRBV9 with TRBJ2-5; a weak D match, TRBD1 (6 bases). Gene TRBJ2-7 matches the end of the DNA better, so the J call may be wrong. The CDR3 totals 12 residues. CDR1 SGDLS and CDR2 YYNGEE come from the germline V gene. CDR3 protein: CASSVQGNEQYF. The CDR3 bases are TGTGCCAGCAGCGTACAGGGGAACGAGCAGTACTTC.

CDR3: CASSLTSGLARYEQYF. CDR3 sequence (DNA): TGTGCCAGCAGCTTAACGTCCGGACTAGCGAGGTACGAGCAGTACTTC. The chain uses TRBV7-9 and TRBJ2-5; 9 bases agree with TRBD2. The DNA end lines up better with TRBJ2-7; the J call may be wrong. Germline loops: CDR1 SEHNR, CDR2 FQNEAQ (reference sequence). CDR3 length: 16 amino acids.

The chain has TRBV4-1 and TRBJ2-1; 11 bases map to TRBD1. The CDR3 sequence is 18 residues long. Trimming took 8 bases from V and 3 from J; bases not matched to a gene: 15. CDR1 and CDR2 from the germline V gene are MGHRA and YSYEKL. The CDR3 here is CASQTRAGDRGIYNEQFF. CDR3 in DNA: TGCGCCAGCCAAACCCGGGCGGGGGACAGGGGGATCTACAATGAGCAGTTCTTC.

This clone was found once. This chain joins TRBV9 and TRBJ2-2; tentative D call: TRBD2 (6 bases). V was clipped by 5 bases and J by 4 bases, with 15 bases between them. The germline V gene encodes CDR1 SGDLS and CDR2 YYNGEE. The CDR3 consists of 15 residues. The CDR3 reads CASSSGTQPTGELFF. CDR3 coding DNA: TGTGCCAGCAGTTCCGGGACTCAGCCCACCGGGGAGCTGTTTTTT.

The chain links TRBV7-2 to TRBJ2-3; 14 bases line up with TRBD2. The CDR3 loop spans 16 amino acids. With V trimmed by 3 bases and J by 1 base, 0 bases remained unmatched. Germline-derived CDR1 and CDR2 are SGHTA and FQGNSA. This CDR3 reads CASSLGLAGGTDTQYF. As DNA, the CDR3 is TGTGCCAGCAGCTTGGGACTAGCGGGAGGCACAGATACGCAGTATTTT.

The chain uses TRBV7-6 and TRBJ2-3; no firm D call. Germline V gene data show CDR1 as SGHVS and CDR2 as FNYEAQ. Trimming cost V 2 bases and J 5 bases, with 17 bases left between them. This CDR3 comprises 16 residues. The CDR3: CASSLSPSGSVDTQYF. The CDR3 DNA reads as TGTGCCAGCAGCTTATCACCCTCCGGAAGCGTAGATACGCAGTATTTT.

The chain recombines TRBV6-1 with TRBJ2-5; D is possibly TRBD2 (6 bases). The ends were cut back, 10 bases at V and 0 bases at J, with 12 bases in the middle. The CDR3 runs to 13 residues. Per the germline V gene, CDR1 is MNHNS and CDR2 is SASEGT. Here the CDR3 DNA reads TGTGCCACCAATAGCGGTTACCAAGAGACCCAGTACTTC. Amino acids: CATNSGYQETQYF.

The rearrangement joins TRBV28 to TRBJ1-4; no clear D. V lost 6 bases and J 4 bases, leaving 9 bases between the germline ends. The CDR3 sequence is 13 residues long. Germline CDR1 is MDHEN and CDR2 is SYDVKM. The CDR3: CASSPGGNEKLFF. The CDR3 coding sequence is TGTGCCAGCAGCCCAGGTGGTAATGAAAAACTGTTTTTT.

The table lists this clone with a count of one. V is TRBV5-1 and J is TRBJ2-5; maybe TRBD2 (6 bases). The end of the DNA aligns better with TRBJ2-7, so the J call may be wrong. CDR3 length equals 15 residues. Germline V CDR1 and CDR2: SGHRS, YFSETQ. DNA of the CDR3: TGCGCCAGCAGCTTGGGTGGCGGGGACCCCTACGAGCAGTACTTC. Encoded protein: CASSLGGGDPYEQYF.

J is TRBJ1-2 and V is TRBV4-1; D unclear. Germline CDR1 reads MGHRA; CDR2 reads YSYEKL. The length of the CDR3 is 14 residues. The germline V and J ends were trimmed by 4 bases and 2 bases, with 11 bases remaining between them. Written as DNA, the CDR3 is TGCGCCAGCAGCCCCCGGGGTGGCAACTATGGCTACACCTTC. Encoded protein: CASSPRGGNYGYTF.

The rearrangement links TRBV4-2 to TRBJ1-6; the D gene is possibly TRBD1 (6 bases). Per the germline V gene, CDR1 is LGHNA and CDR2 is YNFKEQ. This CDR3 has 17 residues. V was pared by 1 base and J by 9 bases, with 19 bases between. The DNA of the CDR3 is TGTGCCAGCAGCCAAGCCTCGACAGGACGGGGCGCTTCACCCCTCCACTTT. Its translation: CASSQASTGRGASPLHF.

The CDR3 reads CASSLTSGRRETQYF. CDR3 in DNA: TGTGCCAGTAGTTTGACTAGCGGGAGAAGGGAGACCCAGTACTTC. The J gene is TRBJ2-5, the V gene TRBV19, with TRBD2 identical over 12 bases. In germline, CDR1 is LNHDA, CDR2 SQIVND (reference sequence). The J segment lost 5 bases and the V segment lost 5 bases, leaving 6 bases of the junction unmatched. The CDR3 is 15 amino acids.

The V gene is TRBV7-8, the J gene TRBJ2-5; the D is unclear. The J call is in doubt because the DNA end fits TRBJ2-7 better. The CDR3 sequence is 14 residues long. Germline-derived CDR1 and CDR2 are SGHVS and FQNEAQ. For the CDR3, the DNA is TGTGCCAGCAGCCAAGGAGCGCGTACCTACGAGCAGTACTTC. Translating gives CASSQGARTYEQYF.

J is TRBJ2-7 and V is TRBV11-2; D call uncertain. The ends were cut back, 1 base at V and 3 bases at J, with 4 bases in the middle. Germline loops: CDR1 SGHAT, CDR2 FQNNGV. The CDR3 consists of 12 residues. The CDR3, as DNA: TGTGCCAGCAGCTTAGGTCGCTACGAGCAGTACTTC. This codes for CASSLGRYEQYF. The variable domain in full, with the rest retrieved from reference TRBV11-2 and TRBJ2-7, is EAGVAQSPRYKIIEKRQSVAFWCNPISGHATLYWYQQILGQGPKLLIQFQNNGVVDDSQLPKDRFSAERLKGVDSTLKIQPAKLEDSAVYLCASSLGRYEQYFGPGTRLTVT.

In its sample, this clone was seen once. The rearrangement joins TRBV6-1 to TRBJ2-4; 10 positions agree with TRBD1. This CDR3 contains 13 residues. V gave up 6 bases and J gave up 4 bases; unmatched junction bases: 0. Germline assignment: CDR1 MNHNS and CDR2 SASEGT. The CDR3 sequence: CASRGQGKNIQYF. In nucleotides, the CDR3 is TGTGCCAGCAGGGGACAGGGGAAAAACATTCAGTACTTC.

In its sample, this clone was seen a few times. The chain links TRBV7-3 to TRBJ2-7; the match to TRBD1 covers 10 bases. CDR1 SGHTA and CDR2 FQGTGA come from the germline V gene. CDR3 length: 13 residues. V dropped 5 bases and J dropped 6; count of bases not matched to a gene: 4. The CDR3 sequence is CASSPTGGPEQYF. The DNA of the CDR3 is TGTGCCAGCAGCCCGACAGGGGGCCCCGAGCAGTACTTC.

For the CDR3, the DNA is TGTGCCAGCAGCCTGTCCAAATACAGTCTGTATAGCAATCAGCCCCAGCATTTT. It translates to CASSLSKYSLYSNQPQHF. The rearrangement joins TRBV28 to TRBJ1-5; D unclear. With 6 bases removed from V and 0 bases from J, the gap between germline ends came to 21 bases. The CDR3 has 18 residues. Germline V gene lookup returns CDR1 MDHEN and CDR2 SYDVKM.